The 27 T cell receptor beta chains listed next were all sequenced from one sample in a study of cytomegalovirus exposure and HLA in healthy donors. The PCR used 60 Vbeta and 13 Jbeta primers. Assay used: immunoSEQ multiplex PCR; TCRdb lists only in-frame clones, some missing. The profile shows around 110,000 clones, over 70% of them singletons. Sequenced input: PBMCs. Source of these receptors: a female donor in good health and CMV-seronegative.

The chain links TRBV5-5 to TRBJ1-3; D gene ambiguous. The CDR3 is made up of 13 amino acids. The germline V gene has CDR1 SGHKS and CDR2 YYEKEE (reference sequence). V was shortened by 1 base and J by 2 bases, with 4 bases between the two germline ends. The CDR3: CASSLSAGNTIYF. CDR3 nucleotides: TGTGCCAGCAGCTTGAGCGCTGGAAACACCATATATTTT.

The chain uses TRBV28 and TRBJ2-6; 8 bases fit TRBD2. The J segment lost 0 bases and the V segment lost 6 bases, leaving 7 bases of the junction unmatched. CDR3 length: 17 amino acids. Germline CDR1 is MDHEN and CDR2 is SYDVKM. The CDR3 DNA reads TGTGCCAGCAGCCGGCTAGCGGGCCTCTCTGGGGCCAACGTCCTGACTTTC. Protein product: CASSRLAGLSGANVLTF.

This clone was found a few times. V is TRBV2 and J is TRBJ1-1; possible D gene TRBD1, 6 bases. Deletions cut 11 bases from V and 0 bases from J, with 13 bases between. CDR3 length: 13 amino acids. Per germline, CDR1 SNHLY and CDR2 FYNNEI. The DNA for the CDR3 is TGTGCCGGATCGACAGGCATGAACACTGAAGCTTTCTTT. This codes for CAGSTGMNTEAFF.

This chain links TRBV5-1 with TRBJ2-3; D perhaps matches TRBD1 (6 bases). V was cut by 0 bases and J by 5 bases, with 16 bases left in between. Germline V gene sequence: CDR1 SGHRS, CDR2 YFSETQ. The CDR3 runs to 16 residues. The chain's CDR3 is CASSLDTGISGDTQYF. The CDR3 DNA sequence: TGCGCCAGCAGCTTGGATACAGGGATAAGTGGAGATACGCAGTATTTT.

The chain recombines TRBV29-1 with TRBJ2-2; 8 positions agree with TRBD1. CDR1 and CDR2 from the germline V gene are SQVTM and ANQGSEA. V trimming: 5 bases; J trimming: 5 bases; junction bases outside the gene matches: 1. The CDR3 runs 12 residues. Here the CDR3 reads CSVNRGTGELFF. Written as DNA, the CDR3 is TGCAGCGTTAACAGGGGGACCGGGGAGCTGTTTTTT.

This sequence joins TRBV4-1 and TRBJ2-3; TRBD1 matches at 9 bases. After removal of 1 base from V and 3 bases from J, the junction contained 5 bases not matched to a gene. Germline values: CDR1 MGHRA, CDR2 YSYEKL. This CDR3 spans 16 amino acids. The CDR3 region is CASSQVGTGSTDTQYF. The CDR3 DNA follows: TGCGCCAGCAGCCAAGTCGGGACAGGGAGTACAGATACGCAGTATTTT.

The chain has TRBV10-2 and TRBJ2-7; TRBD2 agrees at 13 bases. This CDR3 has 16 amino acids. CDR1 and CDR2 from the germline V gene are WSHSY and SAAADI. Germline trimming cut 5 bases from V and 4 bases from J; bases unmatched to any gene: 8. The CDR3 protein is CASSTTGTSGTYEQYF. The DNA for the CDR3 is TGCGCCAGCAGTACGACCGGGACTAGCGGGACTTACGAGCAGTACTTC.

This clone came up a few times. The gene calls are TRBV7-2 and TRBJ2-1; 7 bases are shared with TRBD2. V dropped 5 bases and J dropped 4; count of bases not matched to a gene: 20. Per the germline V gene, CDR1 is SGHTA and CDR2 is FQGNSA. The CDR3 contains 19 residues. Here the CDR3 DNA reads TGTGCCAGCAGCCCACATCACCTTCAGTTCGGGACTACTTACAATGAGCAGTTCTTC. Its protein product is CASSPHHLQFGTTYNEQFF.

The rearrangement uses TRBV6-1 and TRBJ2-3, with TRBD1 matching 9 bases. CDR3 length equals 16 residues. V gave up 3 bases and J gave up 2 bases; unmatched junction bases: 6. Germline assignment: CDR1 MNHNS and CDR2 SASEGT. This chain's CDR3 is CASSEGGTGLTDTQYF. The CDR3 DNA sequence: TGTGCCAGCAGTGAGGGGGGGACAGGGCTCACAGATACGCAGTATTTT.

DNA of the CDR3: TGTGCCAGCAGCCCCACGGGGGGTAGCAATCAGCCCCAGCATTTT. Amino acids: CASSPTGGSNQPQHF. The chain links TRBV4-2 to TRBJ1-5, with D possibly TRBD1 on 5 matching bases. From germline, CDR1 is LGHNA and CDR2 YNFKEQ. Trimming took 4 bases from V and 0 from J, leaving 10 bases between them. This CDR3 region has 15 residues.

The chain combines TRBV4-1 with TRBJ2-5; 9 nucleotides agree with TRBD2. The junction had 10 bases not matched to a gene; V was cut back by 3 bases and J by 2 bases. Germline V gene data show CDR1 as MGHRA and CDR2 as YSYEKL. The CDR3 contains 17 residues. DNA for the CDR3: TGCGCCAGCAGCCAGAACCTAGCGGGGTTTGGACAAGAGACCCAGTACTTC. Translated, it gives CASSQNLAGFGQETQYF.

The chain recombines TRBV7-2 with TRBJ1-1; D unresolved. Trimming took off 6 bases at V and 0 bases at J, with 17 bases between the two ends. Looked up from germline, CDR1 is SGHTA and CDR2 is FQGNSA. This CDR3 is built from 16 residues. The CDR3, as DNA: TGTGCCAGCAGTCCCCAAGAGGTGGCCCTGAACACTGAAGCTTTCTTT. It translates to CASSPQEVALNTEAFF. The full variable domain, completed using reference TRBV7-2 and TRBJ1-1, is GAGVSQSPSNKVTEKGKDVELRCDPISGHTALYWYRQSLGQGLEFLIYFQGNSAPDKSGLPSDRFSAERTGGSVSTLTIQRTQQEDSAVYLCASSPQEVALNTEAFFGQGTRLTVV.

In its sample, this clone was seen a few times. The V and J genes are TRBV7-3 and TRBJ2-3, with D possibly matching TRBD2 (5 bases). Trimming removed 4 bases at V and 0 bases at J, with 5 bases between. There are 13 residues in the CDR3. Per the germline V gene, CDR1 is SGHTA and CDR2 is FQGTGA. The CDR3 region is CASSWTSTDTQYF. The CDR3 nucleotides read TGTGCCAGCAGCTGGACTAGCACAGATACGCAGTATTTT.

The chain recombines TRBV5-8 with TRBJ2-2; 8 bases match TRBD2. CDR1 and CDR2 from the germline V gene are SGHTS and YDEGEE. The CDR3 length is 14 residues. V trimming: 6 bases; J trimming: 0 bases; junction bases outside the gene matches: 1. For the CDR3, the DNA is TGTGCCAGCAAACTAGCGGCGAACACCGGGGAGCTGTTTTTT. It yields the protein CASKLAANTGELFF.

The chain combines TRBV18 with TRBJ2-5, with D maybe TRBD1 (5 bases). The J call is in doubt because the DNA end fits TRBJ2-7 better. The germline CDR1 and CDR2 sequences are KGHSH and LQKENI. The CDR3 is 13 amino acids. The CDR3 DNA follows: TGTGCCAGCTCTAAGCAGGGTGGATACGAGCAGTACTTC. Amino acids: CASSKQGGYEQYF.

In this sample, this clone turned up once. The J gene is TRBJ2-5, the V gene TRBV7-2, with TRBD2 matching over 9 bases. Germline V gene data show CDR1 as SGHTA and CDR2 as FQGNSA. This CDR3 spans 16 amino acids. The V and J ends lost 5 bases and 5 bases, in that order; junction bases with no gene match: 12. The CDR3 region has the DNA TGTGCCAGCAGCCCCCCGGGACTAGCCCCACGGGAGACCCAGTACTTC. Amino acid sequence: CASSPPGLAPRETQYF.

The rearrangement uses TRBV10-3 and TRBJ1-1; weak D call: TRBD1 (5 bases). The V end was cut by 2 bases, the J end by 1 base, with 8 bases between. There are 14 residues in the CDR3. Germline V gene data show CDR1 as ENHRY and CDR2 as SYGVKD. This CDR3 is CAISEPRANTEAFF. The CDR3 coding sequence is TGTGCCATCAGTGAGCCCAGGGCGAACACTGAAGCTTTCTTT.

The CDR3 bases are TGTGCCAGCAGCCCAACGACAGGGCGCGAGCAGTACTTC. It codes for CASSPTTGREQYF. The gene calls are TRBV9 and TRBJ2-7; 7 bases map to TRBD1. Germline CDR1 SGDLS, CDR2 YYNGEE. The CDR3 sequence is 13 residues long. With 4 bases clipped from V and 6 bases from J, the junction kept 7 bases outside the gene matches. Full variable domain (remainder filled in from reference TRBV9 and TRBJ2-7): DSGVTQTPKHLITATGQRVTLRCSPRSGDLSVYWYQQSLDQGLQFLIQYYNGEERAKGNILERFSAQQFPDLHSELNLSSLELGDSALYFCASSPTTGREQYFGPGTRLTVT.

The chain couples TRBV4-1 to TRBJ1-1, with TRBD1 as a possible D gene (6 bases). The V end was cut by 3 bases, the J end by 2 bases, with 7 bases between. The CDR3 runs 13 residues. CDR1 is MGHRA, CDR2 YSYEKL, per germline. CDR3 region: CASSQTGNTEAFF. The DNA for the CDR3 is TGCGCCAGCAGCCAGACAGGTAACACTGAAGCTTTCTTT.

The chain combines TRBV18 with TRBJ1-1; tentative D call: TRBD1 (6 bases). This CDR3 region has 15 residues. Germline CDR1 KGHSH, CDR2 LQKENI. The ends were cut back, 5 bases at V and 0 bases at J, with 13 bases in the middle. CDR3 sequence reads: CASSITGTMNTEAFF. The CDR3 nucleotides read TGTGCCAGCTCAATTACAGGGACCATGAACACTGAAGCTTTCTTT. Supplemented by reference TRBV18 and TRBJ1-1, the full variable domain reads NAGVMQNPRHLVRRRGQEARLRCSPMKGHSHVYWYRQLPEEGLKFMVYLQKENIIDESGMPKERFSAEFPKEGPSILRIQQVVRGDSAAYFCASSITGTMNTEAFFGQGTRLTVV.

The rearrangement joins TRBV9 to TRBJ2-5; 8 bases fit TRBD1. The V and J ends lost 0 bases and 5 bases, in that order; junction bases with no gene match: 6. Germline CDR1 reads SGDLS; CDR2 reads YYNGEE. This CDR3 comprises 15 residues. The CDR3 protein is CASSVDQGALETQYF. For the CDR3, the DNA is TGTGCCAGCAGCGTAGATCAGGGGGCATTGGAGACCCAGTACTTC.

This chain links TRBV25-1 with TRBJ2-1; 9 nucleotides align to TRBD2. Per germline, CDR1 MGHDK and CDR2 SYGVNS. With 4 bases clipped from V and 3 bases from J, the junction kept 7 bases outside the gene matches. CDR3 length: 16 residues. CDR3 in DNA: TGTGCCAGCAGTGGTATAGCGGGAGTCATCTACAATGAGCAGTTCTTC. It translates to CASSGIAGVIYNEQFF.

This clone was seen once. The rearrangement joins TRBV5-1 to TRBJ2-2; 7 positions match TRBD1. Germline V gives CDR1 SGHRS, CDR2 YFSETQ. J lost 6 bases, V lost 4 bases, and 3 bases had no gene match. This CDR3 comprises 13 residues. CDR3 residues: CASSGDRAGELFF. CDR3 coding DNA: TGCGCCAGCAGCGGTGACAGGGCCGGGGAGCTGTTTTTT.

This clone showed up just a few times. The rearrangement joins TRBV6-1 to TRBJ2-1; maybe TRBD2 (6 bases). Germline CDR1 MNHNS, CDR2 SASEGT. The V end was cut by 2 bases, the J end by 10 bases, with 9 bases between. The CDR3 extends over 12 amino acids. CDR3: CASSESGEEQFF. For the CDR3, the DNA is TGTGCCAGCAGTGAATCGGGGGAAGAGCAGTTCTTC.

V usage is TRBV27 and J usage is TRBJ2-2; TRBD1 matches 10 bases. V trimming: 6 bases; J trimming: 7 bases; junction bases outside the gene matches: 5. CDR3 length equals 14 residues. Germline assignment: CDR1 MNHEY and CDR2 SMNVEV (reference sequence). This CDR3 reads CASSRQGAIGELFF. CDR3 sequence (DNA): TGTGCCAGCAGCCGACAGGGGGCGATCGGGGAGCTGTTTTTT.

The chain has TRBV11-3 and TRBJ1-1; D unresolved. The length of the CDR3 is 12 residues. The germline CDR1 and CDR2 sequences are SGHNT and YENEEA. Trimming took 3 bases from V and 8 from J, leaving 10 bases between them. For the CDR3, the DNA is TGTGCCAGCAGCTTTTTAGGAGAGGAAGCTTTCTTT. The encoded protein is CASSFLGEEAFF.

This chain links TRBV11-2 with TRBJ2-1, with D possibly TRBD1 on 6 matching bases. Trimming pared 5 bases from V and 10 bases from J, leaving 18 bases between. The length of the CDR3 is 14 residues. Germline V CDR1 and CDR2: SGHAT, FQNNGV. CDR3 amino acids: CASSAPPNRGEQFF. As DNA, the CDR3 is TGTGCCAGCAGCGCCCCCCCAAATAGGGGGGAGCAGTTCTTC.